This record looks at one T cell receptor (beta chain) sequence and its context. Methods used by the authors: Scientists estimated how many nucleated cells there were by amplifying reference gene primers. The repertoire was sequenced with immunoSEQ multiplex PCR; TCRdb's copy has only in-frame clones and lacks some. That table gives V, J and clone size, and the DNA gave D and trimming. The sample consists of hundreds of thousands of clones, approximately 88% of them appearing once. This entry comes from a study of blood T cell repertoires in COVID-19. For the study at large: Whether acute or convalescent, the COVID-19 samples came from the United States, Italy and Spain. PBMCs, B-cell-depleted T cells, or T cells were the source of the cDNA or gDNA that made up the material.

CDR3 length equals 15 residues. In germline, CDR1 is LNHDA, CDR2 SQIVND (reference sequence). V shed 3 bases and J shed 6 bases, with 15 bases lying between them. The sample was peripheral blood. The receptor comes from a young woman who had recovered from COVID-19. The chain combines TRBV19 with TRBJ1-5, with a weak D call TRBD1 (6 bases). CDR3 sequence reads: CASSMNSRGAQPQHF. The CDR3 DNA sequence: TGTGCCAGTAGTATGAATTCCAGGGGTGCTCAGCCCCAGCATTTT.